These 22 T cell receptor beta chains share one sample of origin, sequenced in a study of blood T cell repertoires in COVID-19. Libraries were prepared by immunoSEQ multiplex PCR; TCRdb keeps only in-frame clonotypes and omits some of them. The data contain over 300,000 clones, around 88% of them singletons. The specimen was peripheral blood. Receptors originate from a woman aged 45-59 years with acute or convalescent COVID-19.

J is TRBJ1-1 and V is TRBV4-1; D is unresolved. Trimming took 0 bases from V and 4 from J, leaving 15 bases between them. The CDR3 consists of 16 residues. Germline V gene sequence: CDR1 MGHRA, CDR2 YSYEKL. The CDR3 sequence: CASSQDQTVASTEAFF. The CDR3 nucleotides read TGCGCCAGCAGCCAAGATCAGACGGTAGCGAGCACTGAAGCTTTCTTT.

This clone was counted between two and nine times. The chain links TRBV28 to TRBJ2-1; 10 positions agree with TRBD2. The CDR3 runs to 13 residues. Germline V gene data show CDR1 as MDHEN and CDR2 as SYDVKM. V shed 3 bases and J 15 bases; nucleotides not matched to a gene: 8. CDR3 coding DNA: TGTGCCAGCAGTTTTTCTCTAGCGGGAGTTCGGTTCTTC. Its protein product is CASSFSLAGVRFF.

The genes are TRBV7-8 and TRBJ2-6; D is possibly TRBD2 (5 bases). Germline V gene data show CDR1 as SGHVS and CDR2 as FQNEAQ. The CDR3 consists of 15 residues. V dropped 1 base and J dropped 3 bases, with 7 bases sitting between them. The CDR3 sequence is CASSLGGLGANVLTF. The DNA for the CDR3 is TGTGCCAGCAGCTTAGGAGGGCTTGGGGCCAACGTCCTGACTTTC.

This chain connects TRBV7-3 to TRBJ2-7; 9 bases agree with TRBD2. The CDR3 extends over 14 amino acids. From germline, CDR1 is SGHTA and CDR2 FQGTGA. V trimming: 2 bases; J trimming: 7 bases; junction bases outside the gene matches: 6. CDR3 sequence reads: CASSLVAGVGEQYF. DNA for the CDR3: TGTGCCAGCAGCTTAGTAGCGGGAGTGGGGGAGCAGTACTTC. Together with reference TRBV7-3 and TRBJ2-7, the CDR3 gives the full variable domain: GAGVSQTPSNKVTEKGKYVELRCDPISGHTALYWYRQSLGQGPEFLIYFQGTGAADDSGLPNDRFFAVRPEGSVSTLKIQRTERGDSAVYLCASSLVAGVGEQYFGPGTRLTVT.

This sequence joins TRBV2 and TRBJ1-2; 9 positions match TRBD1. Trimming removed 7 bases from V and 9 bases from J; junction bases left unmatched: 6. Germline CDR1 and CDR2: SNHLY and FYNNEI. The CDR3 contains 12 residues. CDR3 coding DNA: TGTGCCAGCAAAATGGACAGGGGTAGCTACACCTTC. Translation gives CASKMDRGSYTF.

Comments on this clone: A much larger clonotype is one base distant, so this may be a read error. Other DNA sequences in the same sample also yield this CDR3. The rearrangement uses TRBV7-2 and TRBJ1-2; possible D gene TRBD1, 5 bases. The V and J ends lost 5 bases and 8 bases respectively, with 18 bases between them. CDR1 is SGHTA, CDR2 FQGNSA, per germline. The CDR3 loop spans 14 amino acids. The CDR3 here is CASSLSRTGGGYTF. The CDR3 DNA is TGTGCCAGCAGCCTCTCCAGGACCGGGGGGGGCTACACCTTC.

This clone was seen a few times. This sequence joins TRBV5-1 and TRBJ1-4; TRBD1 agrees at 8 bases. This CDR3 spans 13 amino acids. Germline CDR1 and CDR2: SGHRS and YFSETQ. V shed 3 bases and J 8 bases; nucleotides not matched to a gene: 3. In nucleotides, the CDR3 is TGCGCCAGCAGCTGGGGACAGGAAGAAAAACTGTTTTTT. Protein product: CASSWGQEEKLFF.

The V and J genes are TRBV27 and TRBJ2-7, with 9 bases identical to TRBD2. Germline V gives CDR1 MNHEY, CDR2 SMNVEV (reference sequence). The CDR3 sequence is 14 residues long. The V segment lost 3 bases and the J segment 9 bases; nucleotides outside the gene matches: 9. CDR3 nucleotides: TGTGCCAGCAGTTTTCCCGACAGGCGGGAGGGGCAGTACTTC. This gives the protein CASSFPDRREGQYF.

The genes are TRBV27 and TRBJ1-2, with 8 positions matching TRBD1. Germline lookup yields CDR1 MNHEY and CDR2 SMNVEV (reference sequence). The CDR3 totals 15 residues. J gave up 4 bases and V 2 bases, and 6 bases lay outside the gene matches. The CDR3 here is CASSLQPTGVYGYTF. CDR3 DNA: TGTGCCAGCAGTTTACAACCGACAGGGGTCTATGGCTACACCTTC.

The chain carries TRBV5-1 and TRBJ1-1; possibly TRBD1 for D (5 bases). From germline, CDR1 is SGHRS and CDR2 YFSETQ. V was shortened by 2 bases and J by 1 base, with 12 bases between the two germline ends. The CDR3 length is 15 residues. CDR3 sequence: CASSFLGGTNTEAFF. The CDR3 DNA follows: TGCGCCAGCAGCTTTTTGGGGGGGACGAACACTGAAGCTTTCTTT.

The chain joins TRBV12-5 to TRBJ1-2, with TRBD1 matching 8 bases. This CDR3 comprises 16 residues. V shed 0 bases and J 10 bases; nucleotides not matched to a gene: 13. CDR1 is LGHNT and CDR2 is FRNRAP in the germline V gene. As DNA, the CDR3 is TGTGCTAGTGGTTTGGTACTTGGGACAGGAGCCCTATACTACACCTTC. It specifies CASGLVLGTGALYYTF.

The V call is TRBV7-9, the J call TRBJ2-7; perhaps TRBD1 as D (6 bases). Germline V lookup: CDR1 SEHNR, CDR2 FQNEAQ (reference sequence). The CDR3 has 15 amino acids. Trimming took 5 bases from V and 6 from J, leaving 20 bases between them. The CDR3 sequence: CASSAITGTRGEQYF. For the CDR3, the DNA is TGTGCCAGCAGCGCCATTACAGGGACCCGGGGCGAGCAGTACTTC. The full variable domain, completed using reference TRBV7-9 and TRBJ2-7, is DTGVSQNPRHKITKRGQNVTFRCDPISEHNRLYWYRQTLGQGPEFLTYFQNEAQLEKSRLLSDRFSAERPKGSFSTLEIQRTEQGDSAMYLCASSAITGTRGEQYFGPGTRLTVT.

The chain employs TRBV21-1 and TRBJ1-4; TRBD1 is taken as the D call from the table, unchecked against the DNA. TRBV21-1 counts as a pseudogene. This CDR3 comprises 15 residues. The CDR3 region is CASRNRVGVDEKLFF. The DNA for the CDR3 is TGTGCCAGCAGAAATCGCGTAGGGGTCGATGAAAAACTGTTTTTT.

This chain connects TRBV5-1 to TRBJ2-5, with 12 bases lining up with TRBD2. CDR1 is SGHRS, CDR2 YFSETQ, per germline. This CDR3 is 16 amino acids long. V lost 4 bases to trimming and J lost 0 bases; unmatched junction nucleotides: 4. This CDR3 is CASSPGTSGYQETQYF. CDR3 sequence (DNA): TGCGCCAGCAGCCCAGGGACTAGCGGGTACCAAGAGACCCAGTACTTC.

V usage is TRBV11-2 and J usage is TRBJ2-1, with 7 positions matching TRBD2. J lost 6 bases, V lost 5 bases, and 13 bases had no gene match. CDR1 is SGHAT, CDR2 FQNNGV, per germline. The CDR3 runs to 16 residues. The CDR3 loop is CASSPIGEGDRNEQFF. The DNA for the CDR3 is TGTGCCAGCAGCCCAATCGGGGAGGGAGACCGCAATGAGCAGTTCTTC.

The chain carries TRBV10-3 and TRBJ1-2; 9 bases line up with TRBD1. Trimming cost V 6 bases and J 4 bases; bases outside gene matches: 3. Germline assignment: CDR1 ENHRY and CDR2 SYGVKD. The CDR3 is 13 amino acids. This CDR3 is CAIRGTGTYGYTF. The CDR3 DNA reads TGTGCCATCAGGGGGACAGGGACCTATGGCTACACCTTC.

The V call is TRBV27, the J call TRBJ2-7; 7 bases are shared with TRBD1. CDR3 size: 12 residues. V lost 7 bases and J lost 3; bases outside the gene matches: 3. Looked up from germline, CDR1 is MNHEY and CDR2 is SMNVEV (reference sequence). As DNA, the CDR3 is TGTGCCAGCAAGGGACAGAACTACGAGCAGTACTTC. This translates into CASKGQNYEQYF.

The CDR3 DNA sequence: TGTGCCAGCAGCCAAGTCCAGGGTGGCTATGGCTACACCTTC. Protein: CASSQVQGGYGYTF. The V call is TRBV4-2, the J call TRBJ1-2, with D tentatively TRBD1 (5 bases). CDR1 is LGHNA, CDR2 YNFKEQ, per germline. The CDR3 loop spans 14 amino acids. V was trimmed by 1 base and J by 4 bases, leaving 10 bases between them.

The genes are TRBV7-2 and TRBJ2-5; tentatively, D is TRBD2 (6 bases). This CDR3 has 13 residues. V was cut by 6 bases and J by 2 bases, with 10 bases left in between. CDR1 SGHTA and CDR2 FQGNSA come from the germline V gene. For the CDR3, the DNA is TGTGCCAGCAGTTTGGGGGGTCAAGAGACCCAGTACTTC. Encoded protein: CASSLGGQETQYF.

This clone was observed a single time. V usage is TRBV27 and J usage is TRBJ1-4; no definite D call. Trimming removed 6 bases at V and 0 bases at J, with 17 bases between. The CDR3 totals 17 residues. Germline lookup yields CDR1 MNHEY and CDR2 SMNVEV (reference sequence). This chain's CDR3 is CASRPSLWSATNEKLFF. The CDR3 DNA reads TGTGCCAGCAGACCAAGCCTCTGGAGTGCAACTAATGAAAAACTGTTTTTT.

The chain links TRBV7-8 to TRBJ2-3; maybe TRBD2 (6 bases). Trimming cost V 5 bases and J 2 bases, with 11 bases left between them. This CDR3 comprises 14 residues. Germline V lookup: CDR1 SGHVS, CDR2 FQNEAQ. CDR3 residues: CASSRDSNTDTQYF. The CDR3, as DNA: TGTGCCAGCAGCAGGGACTCAAACACAGATACGCAGTATTTT.

This clone was counted a few times. The chain carries TRBV27 and TRBJ2-3, with 11 bases that match TRBD2. With 8 bases clipped from V and 7 bases from J, the junction kept 11 bases outside the gene matches. The CDR3 sequence is 15 residues long. From germline, CDR1 is MNHEY and CDR2 SMNVEV (reference sequence). The CDR3: CASSTGTSGLNTQYF. The CDR3 DNA is TGTGCCAGCTCTACTGGGACTAGCGGACTTAATACGCAGTATTTT.